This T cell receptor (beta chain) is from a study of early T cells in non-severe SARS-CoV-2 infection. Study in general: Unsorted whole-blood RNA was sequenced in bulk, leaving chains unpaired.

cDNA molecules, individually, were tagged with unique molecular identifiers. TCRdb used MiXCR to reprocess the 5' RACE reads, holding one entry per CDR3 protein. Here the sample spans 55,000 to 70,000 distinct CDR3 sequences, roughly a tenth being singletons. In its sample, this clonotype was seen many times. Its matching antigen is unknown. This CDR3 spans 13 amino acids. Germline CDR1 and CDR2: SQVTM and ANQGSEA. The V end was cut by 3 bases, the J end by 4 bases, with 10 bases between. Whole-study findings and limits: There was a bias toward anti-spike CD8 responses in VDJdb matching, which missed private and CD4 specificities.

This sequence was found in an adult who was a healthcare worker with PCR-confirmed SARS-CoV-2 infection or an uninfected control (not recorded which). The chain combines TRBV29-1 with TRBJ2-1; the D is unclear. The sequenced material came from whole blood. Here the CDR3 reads CSVDGSEYNEQFF. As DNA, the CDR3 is TGCAGCGTTGATGGAAGCGAGTACAATGAGCAGTTCTTC.